This paragraph reports one TCR beta chain. The data are from a study of T-cell reconstitution after alpha-beta-depleted transplantation in children. The TCRbeta library incorporated unique molecular identifiers. TCRdb processed the PCR reads anew with MiXCR; each CDR3 protein has one entry. The sample carries around 300,000 distinct CDR3 sequences, roughly 25% recorded once. The sample consisted of PBMCs, mostly from graft donor cells, taken 180 days after TCRalphabeta/CD19-depleted stem cell transplant. The sequence was obtained from a male patient between 5 and 17 years old who had a stem cell transplant for acute lymphoblastic leukemia, so the T cells may come from the graft donor.

Here the CDR3 DNA reads TGTGCCAGCTCACCACAGGTCGCAGAAGCTTTCTTT. This translates into CASSPQVAEAFF. The chain is built from TRBV18 and TRBJ1-1; D unresolved. This CDR3 is built from 12 residues. V gave up 1 base and J gave up 8 bases, with 8 bases separating them. Germline CDR1 is KGHSH and CDR2 is LQKENI.